This T cell receptor (beta chain) was retrieved from a study of T cell responses to AZD1222 COVID-19 vaccine. Study observations and caveats: Every sample of the repertoires postdated the peak T cell response.

Germline V gene lookup returns CDR1 SEHNR and CDR2 FQNEAQ (reference sequence). Unmatched junction bases numbered 4, after V lost 2 bases and J lost 6 bases. The CDR3 runs 13 residues. TCRdb's table, derived via immunoSEQ multiplex PCR, lists solely in-frame clones and lacks some. The profile shows roughly 150,000 clones, roughly nine tenths of them singletons. Worth noting for this clone: Its antigen is currently unknown.

This receptor was obtained from an adult in good health. The sequences come from peripheral blood, collected on day 0 of AZD1222 vaccination. The chain carries TRBV7-9 and TRBJ2-7; 7 positions agree with TRBD2. CDR3 sequence reads: CASSLKREGEQYF. The CDR3 DNA follows: TGTGCCAGCAGCTTAAAGCGGGAAGGCGAGCAGTACTTC.